This TCR beta chain appears in the sequencing data of a study of molecular identifiers for immune sequencing clone quantification. MiXCR, run by TCRdb on the PCR reads, gives a single entry per CDR3 protein. The data show about 510,000 distinct CDR3 sequences, 20% to 25% seen once. Germline CDR1 and CDR2: SGHDT and YYEEEE. The CDR3 sequence is 16 residues long. A remark on this clonotype: Just one base apart from a much larger clone, this may be a read error.

The gene calls are TRBV5-6 and TRBJ2-7; 16 bases fit TRBD2. The sequenced sample was naive CD8+ T cells from blood, with Jurkat cell RNA spiked in. This sample's subset: FACS-sorted CD8+CD4-CCR7+CD45RA+ naive T cells. The clonotype comes from a human donor in good health. Some libraries in this study had Jurkat cell RNA spiked in. CDR3 residues: CASSLGLAGGPYKQYF. Written as DNA, the CDR3 is TGTGCCAGCAGCCTGGGACTAGCGGGAGGGCCCTACAAGCAGTACTTC. Filled out from reference TRBV5-6 and TRBJ2-7, the complete variable domain reads DAGVTQSPTHLIKTRGQQVTLRCSPKSGHDTVSWYQQALGQGPQFIFQYYEEEERQRGNFPDRFSGHQFPNYSSELNVNALLLGDSALYLCASSLGLAGGPYKQYFGPGTRLTVT.